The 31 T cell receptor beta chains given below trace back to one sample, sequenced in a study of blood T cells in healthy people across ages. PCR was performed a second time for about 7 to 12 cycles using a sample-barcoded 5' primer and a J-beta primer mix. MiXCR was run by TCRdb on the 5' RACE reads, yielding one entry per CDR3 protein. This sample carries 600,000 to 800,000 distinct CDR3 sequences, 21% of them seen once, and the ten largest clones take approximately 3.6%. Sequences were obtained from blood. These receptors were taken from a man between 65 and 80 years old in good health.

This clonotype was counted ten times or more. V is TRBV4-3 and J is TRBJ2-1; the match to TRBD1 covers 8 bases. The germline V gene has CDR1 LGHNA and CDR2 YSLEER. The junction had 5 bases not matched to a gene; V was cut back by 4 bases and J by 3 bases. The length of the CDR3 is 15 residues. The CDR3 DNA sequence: TGCGCCAGCAGCCGCGGACAGGGAAACTACAATGAGCAGTTCTTC. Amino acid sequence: CASSRGQGNYNEQFF.

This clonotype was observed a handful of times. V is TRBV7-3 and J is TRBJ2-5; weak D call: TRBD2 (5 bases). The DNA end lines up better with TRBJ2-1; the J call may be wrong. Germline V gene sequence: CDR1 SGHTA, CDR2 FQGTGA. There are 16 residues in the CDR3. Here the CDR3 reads CASSNRTGVVYNEQFF. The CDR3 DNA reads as TGTGCCAGCAGCAACCGGACCGGGGTAGTCTACAATGAGCAGTTCTTC.

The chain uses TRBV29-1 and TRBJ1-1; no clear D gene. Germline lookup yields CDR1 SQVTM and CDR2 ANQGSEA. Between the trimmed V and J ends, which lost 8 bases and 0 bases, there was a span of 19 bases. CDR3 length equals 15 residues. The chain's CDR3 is CSFSTTGGLNTEAFF. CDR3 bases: TGCAGCTTTTCGACTACGGGAGGGTTGAACACTGAAGCTTTCTTT.

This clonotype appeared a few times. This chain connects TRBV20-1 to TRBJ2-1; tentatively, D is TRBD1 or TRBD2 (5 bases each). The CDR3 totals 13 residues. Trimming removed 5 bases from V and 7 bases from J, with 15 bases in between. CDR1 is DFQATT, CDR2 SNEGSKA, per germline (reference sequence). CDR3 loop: CSAGLGRDNEQFF. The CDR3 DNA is TGCAGTGCTGGACTGGGCAGGGATAATGAGCAGTTCTTC.

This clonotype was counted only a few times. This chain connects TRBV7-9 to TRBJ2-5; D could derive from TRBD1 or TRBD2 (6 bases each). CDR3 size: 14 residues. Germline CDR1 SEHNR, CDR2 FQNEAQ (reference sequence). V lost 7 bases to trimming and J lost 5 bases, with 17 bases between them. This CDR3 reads CASNLGGRLETQYF. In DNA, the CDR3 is TGTGCCAGCAACCTAGGGGGGCGCTTGGAGACCCAGTACTTC. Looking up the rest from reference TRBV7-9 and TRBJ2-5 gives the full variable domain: DTGVSQNPRHKITKRGQNVTFRCDPISEHNRLYWYRQTLGQGPEFLTYFQNEAQLEKSRLLSDRFSAERPKGSFSTLEIQRTEQGDSAMYLCASNLGGRLETQYFGPGTRLLVL.

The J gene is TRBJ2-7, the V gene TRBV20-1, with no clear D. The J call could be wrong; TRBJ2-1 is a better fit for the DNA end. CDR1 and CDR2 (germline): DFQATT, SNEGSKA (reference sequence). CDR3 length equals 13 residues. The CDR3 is CSASLDTYNEQFF. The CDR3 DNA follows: TGCAGTGCTTCCCTAGACACGTACAATGAGCAGTTCTTC.

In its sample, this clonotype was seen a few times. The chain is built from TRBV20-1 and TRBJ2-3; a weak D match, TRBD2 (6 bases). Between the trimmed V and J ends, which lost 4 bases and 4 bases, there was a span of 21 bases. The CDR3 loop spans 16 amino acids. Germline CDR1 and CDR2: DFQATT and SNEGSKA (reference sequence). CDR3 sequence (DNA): TGCAGTGCTACGGCCGCAGGGACTCGACCACCAGATACGCAGTATTTT. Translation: CSATAAGTRPPDTQYF.

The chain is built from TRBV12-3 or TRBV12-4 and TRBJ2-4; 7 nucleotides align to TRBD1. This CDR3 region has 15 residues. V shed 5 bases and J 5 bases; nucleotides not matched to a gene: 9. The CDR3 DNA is TGTGCCAGCAGTCAGCTCCGGGACAGACAAAACATTCAGTACTTC. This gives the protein CASSQLRDRQNIQYF.

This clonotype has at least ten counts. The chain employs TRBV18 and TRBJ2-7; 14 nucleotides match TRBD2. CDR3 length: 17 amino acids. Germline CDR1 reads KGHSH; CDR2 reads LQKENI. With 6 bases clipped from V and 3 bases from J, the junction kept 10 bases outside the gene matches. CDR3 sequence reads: CASSPMGLAGDSYEQYF. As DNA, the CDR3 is TGTGCCAGCTCCCCCATGGGACTAGCGGGAGATAGCTACGAGCAGTACTTC.

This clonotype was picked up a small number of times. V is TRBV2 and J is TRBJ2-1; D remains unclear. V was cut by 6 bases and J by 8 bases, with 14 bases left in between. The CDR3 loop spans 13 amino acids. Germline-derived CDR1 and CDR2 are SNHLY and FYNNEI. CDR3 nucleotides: TGTGCCAGCAGCGCTAACTCGGCCGATGAGCAGTTCTTC. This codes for CASSANSADEQFF.

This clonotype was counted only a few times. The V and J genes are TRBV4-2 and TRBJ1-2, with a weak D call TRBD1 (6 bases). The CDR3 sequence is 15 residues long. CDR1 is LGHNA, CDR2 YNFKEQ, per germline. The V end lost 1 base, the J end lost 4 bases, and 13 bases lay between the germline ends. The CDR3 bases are TGTGCCAGCAGCCAAGGCTCAGGGGAAGGCTATGGCTACACCTTC. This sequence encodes CASSQGSGEGYGYTF.

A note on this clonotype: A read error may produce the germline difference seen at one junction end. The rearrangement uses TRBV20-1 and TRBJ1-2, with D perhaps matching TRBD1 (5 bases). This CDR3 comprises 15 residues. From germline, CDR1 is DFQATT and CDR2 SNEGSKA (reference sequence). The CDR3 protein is CSARDPRQTKYGYTF. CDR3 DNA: TGCAGTGCTAGAGATCCCAGACAGACTAAATATGGCTACACCTTC.

As DNA, the CDR3 is TGTGCCAGCAGCTTTTCAGGGTTCCAGCCCCAGCATTTT. Translating it yields CASSFSGFQPQHF. The J gene is TRBJ1-5, the V gene TRBV7-2; possibly TRBD1 for D (5 bases). Looked up from germline, CDR1 is SGHTA and CDR2 is FQGNSA. Trimming left V 3 bases short and J 7 bases short, with 10 bases between. The CDR3 covers 13 residues.

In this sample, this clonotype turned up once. Here the CDR3 DNA reads TGTGCCAGCAGTCGCACGACTAGAGGGAGCGGAAATACGCAGTATTTT. Residues: CASSRTTRGSGNTQYF. The V call is TRBV12-3 or TRBV12-4, the J call TRBJ2-3; a weak D match, TRBD2 (6 bases). With 5 bases removed from V and 7 bases from J, the gap between germline ends came to 22 bases. This CDR3 region has 16 residues.

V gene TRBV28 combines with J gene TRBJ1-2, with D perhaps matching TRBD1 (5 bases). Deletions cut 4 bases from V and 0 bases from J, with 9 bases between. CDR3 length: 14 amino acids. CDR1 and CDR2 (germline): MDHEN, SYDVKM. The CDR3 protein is CASSYAGTNYGYTF. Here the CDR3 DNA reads TGTGCCAGCAGTTATGCAGGGACTAACTATGGCTACACCTTC.

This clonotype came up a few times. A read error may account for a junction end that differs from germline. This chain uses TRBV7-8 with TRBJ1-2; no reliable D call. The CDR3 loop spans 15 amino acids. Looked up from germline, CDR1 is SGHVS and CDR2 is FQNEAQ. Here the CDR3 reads CANSLGGRRNYGYTF. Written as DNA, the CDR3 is TGTGCCAACAGCTTAGGCGGCCGCCGAAACTATGGCTACACCTTC.

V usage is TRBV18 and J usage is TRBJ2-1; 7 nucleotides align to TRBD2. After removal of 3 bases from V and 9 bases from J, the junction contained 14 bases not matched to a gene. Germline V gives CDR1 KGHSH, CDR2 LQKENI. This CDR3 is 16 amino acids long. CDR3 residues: CASSPEAASGGGEQFF. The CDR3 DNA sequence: TGTGCCAGCTCACCGGAGGCGGCTAGCGGTGGCGGTGAGCAGTTCTTC.

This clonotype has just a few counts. The CDR3 coding sequence is TGTGCCAGCAGCGCCACCGGAGGCGCGGCCACCGGGGAGCTGTTTTTT. Its translation: CASSATGGAATGELFF. This chain joins TRBV12-3 or TRBV12-4 and TRBJ2-2; maybe TRBD2 (5 bases). Trimming took off 6 bases at V and 4 bases at J, with 18 bases between the two ends. This CDR3 has 16 residues.

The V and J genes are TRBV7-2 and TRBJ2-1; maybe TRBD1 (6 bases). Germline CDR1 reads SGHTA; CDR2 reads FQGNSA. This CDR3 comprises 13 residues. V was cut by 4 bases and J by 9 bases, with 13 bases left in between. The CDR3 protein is CASSSYQGLEQFF. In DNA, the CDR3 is TGTGCCAGCAGCTCATACCAGGGGCTTGAGCAGTTCTTC.

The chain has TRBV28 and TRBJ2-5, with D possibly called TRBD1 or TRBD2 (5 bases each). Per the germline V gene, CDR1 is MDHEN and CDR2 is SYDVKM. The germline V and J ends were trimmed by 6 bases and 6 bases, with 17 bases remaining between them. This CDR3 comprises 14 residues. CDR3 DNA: TGTGCCAGCAGACCGGGACGGGGTCAGCAGACCCAGTACTTC. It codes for CASRPGRGQQTQYF.

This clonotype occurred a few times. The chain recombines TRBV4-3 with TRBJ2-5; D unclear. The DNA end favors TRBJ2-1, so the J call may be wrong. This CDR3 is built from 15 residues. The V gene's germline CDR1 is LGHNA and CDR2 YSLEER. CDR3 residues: CASSPTEFSYNEQFF. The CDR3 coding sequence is TGCGCCAGCAGCCCGACGGAGTTCTCCTACAATGAGCAGTTCTTC.

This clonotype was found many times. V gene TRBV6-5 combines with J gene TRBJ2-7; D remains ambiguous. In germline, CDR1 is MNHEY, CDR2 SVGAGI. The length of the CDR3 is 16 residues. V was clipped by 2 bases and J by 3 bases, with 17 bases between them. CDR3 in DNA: TGTGCCAGCAGTTACGCGTTGTCGGGCGGTCGCTACGAGCAGTACTTC. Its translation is CASSYALSGGRYEQYF.

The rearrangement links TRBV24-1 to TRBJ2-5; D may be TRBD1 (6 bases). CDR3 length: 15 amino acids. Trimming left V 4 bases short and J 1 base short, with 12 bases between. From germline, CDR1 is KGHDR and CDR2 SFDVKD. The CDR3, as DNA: TGTGCCACCAGTGACAACAGGGTTGGCCAAGAGACCCAGTACTTC. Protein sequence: CATSDNRVGQETQYF.

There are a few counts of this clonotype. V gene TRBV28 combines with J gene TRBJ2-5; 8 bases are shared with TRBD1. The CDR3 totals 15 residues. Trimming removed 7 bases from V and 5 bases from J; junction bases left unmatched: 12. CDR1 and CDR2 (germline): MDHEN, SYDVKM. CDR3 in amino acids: CASNSEAGGLETQYF. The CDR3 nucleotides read TGTGCCAGCAATTCCGAGGCAGGGGGCCTGGAGACCCAGTACTTC.

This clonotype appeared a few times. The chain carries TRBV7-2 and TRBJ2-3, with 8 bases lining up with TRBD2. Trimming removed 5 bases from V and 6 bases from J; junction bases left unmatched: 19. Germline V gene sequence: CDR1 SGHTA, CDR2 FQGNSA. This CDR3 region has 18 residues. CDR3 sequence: CASSDLLRYSGEPDTQYF. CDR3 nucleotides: TGTGCCAGCAGCGACCTTCTACGATATAGCGGGGAGCCGGATACGCAGTATTTT.

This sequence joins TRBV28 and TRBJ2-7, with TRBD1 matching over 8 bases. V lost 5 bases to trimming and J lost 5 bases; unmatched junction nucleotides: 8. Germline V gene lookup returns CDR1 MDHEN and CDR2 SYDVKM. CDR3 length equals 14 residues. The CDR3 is CASSLRTGWNEQYF. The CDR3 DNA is TGTGCCAGCAGTCTTAGGACAGGGTGGAACGAGCAGTACTTC.

CDR3 in amino acids: CASSRREGNRELFF. The CDR3 DNA sequence: TGTGCCAGCAGCAGGCGGGAGGGCAACCGGGAGCTGTTTTTT. This chain links TRBV11-2 with TRBJ2-2; 9 nucleotides agree with TRBD2. Germline-derived CDR1 and CDR2 are SGHAT and FQNNGV. Germline trimming cut 5 bases from V and 9 bases from J; bases unmatched to any gene: 7. CDR3 length: 14 residues.

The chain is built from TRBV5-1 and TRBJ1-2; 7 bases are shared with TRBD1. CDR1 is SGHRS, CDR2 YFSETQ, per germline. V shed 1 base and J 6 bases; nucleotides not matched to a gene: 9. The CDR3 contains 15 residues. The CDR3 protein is CASSLQGVGVDGYTF. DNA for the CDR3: TGCGCCAGCAGCTTGCAGGGGGTCGGGGTGGATGGCTACACCTTC.

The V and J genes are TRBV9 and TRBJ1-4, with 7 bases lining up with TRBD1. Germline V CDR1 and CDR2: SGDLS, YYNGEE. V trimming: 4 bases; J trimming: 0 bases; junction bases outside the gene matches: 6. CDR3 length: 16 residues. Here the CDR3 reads CASSPGQIATNEKLFF. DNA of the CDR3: TGTGCCAGCAGCCCGGGACAGATTGCAACTAATGAAAAACTGTTTTTT.

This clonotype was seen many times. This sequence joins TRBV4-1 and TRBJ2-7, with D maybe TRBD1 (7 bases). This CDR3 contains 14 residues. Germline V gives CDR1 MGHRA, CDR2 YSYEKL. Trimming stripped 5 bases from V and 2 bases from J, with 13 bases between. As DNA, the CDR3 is TGCGCCAGCAGCTCTCAGGGGGGAACCTACGAGCAGTACTTC. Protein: CASSSQGGTYEQYF.

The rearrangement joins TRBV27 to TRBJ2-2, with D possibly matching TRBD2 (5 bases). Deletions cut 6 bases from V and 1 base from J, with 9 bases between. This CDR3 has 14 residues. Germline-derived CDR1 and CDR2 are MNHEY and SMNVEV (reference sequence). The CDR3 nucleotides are TGTGCCAGCAGACGACGGGAGAACACCGGGGAGCTGTTTTTT. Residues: CASRRRENTGELFF.